This TCR beta chain was recovered during a study of lymphopenia after photon versus proton radiotherapy. Whole-study results and caveats: A bigger post-nadir fall in TCR diversity correlated inversely with survival time in deceased patients. After the lymphocyte nadir, photon-treated repertoires showed oligoclonal expansion, especially of CD8+ Temra cells.

Only in-frame clones appear in the TCRdb table, and some are missing; sequencing was by immunoSEQ multiplex PCR. The sample consists of roughly 61,000 clones, roughly 87% of them appearing once. With V trimmed by 4 bases and J by 5 bases, 5 bases remained unmatched. The CDR3 extends over 13 amino acids. Germline CDR1 reads SQVTM; CDR2 reads ANQGSEA. Details on this clone: The antigen is unknown.

The TCR originated in a man at least 80 years old with esophageal cancer. The sequencing here drew on peripheral blood, taken from a patient treated with proton-based radiotherapy. The J gene is TRBJ2-5, the V gene TRBV29-1, with 9 positions matching TRBD1. CDR3 nucleotides: TGCAGCGTTGGGGATACAGGGGGCGAGACCCAGTACTTC. Amino acid sequence: CSVGDTGGETQYF.